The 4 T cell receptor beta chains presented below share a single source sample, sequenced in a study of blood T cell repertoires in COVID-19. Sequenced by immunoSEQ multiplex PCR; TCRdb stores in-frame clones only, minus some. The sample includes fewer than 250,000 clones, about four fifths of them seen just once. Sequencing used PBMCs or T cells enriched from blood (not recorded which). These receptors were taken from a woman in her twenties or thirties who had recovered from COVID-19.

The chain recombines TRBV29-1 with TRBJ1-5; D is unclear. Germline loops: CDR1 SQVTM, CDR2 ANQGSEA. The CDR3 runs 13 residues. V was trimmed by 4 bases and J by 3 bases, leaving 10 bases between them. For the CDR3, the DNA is TGCAGCGTTGTTGGGCAGCCCAATCAGCCCCAGCATTTT. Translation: CSVVGQPNQPQHF.

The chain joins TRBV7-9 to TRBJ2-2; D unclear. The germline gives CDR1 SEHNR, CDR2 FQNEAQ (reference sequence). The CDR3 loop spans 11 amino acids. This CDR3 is CAHPTTGELFF. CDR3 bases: TGTGCGCACCCGACTACCGGGGAGCTGTTTTTT.

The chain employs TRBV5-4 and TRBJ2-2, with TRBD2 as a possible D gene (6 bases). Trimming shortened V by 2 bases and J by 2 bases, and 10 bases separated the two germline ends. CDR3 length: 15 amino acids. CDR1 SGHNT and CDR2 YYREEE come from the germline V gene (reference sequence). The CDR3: CASSFGGINTGELFF. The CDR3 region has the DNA TGTGCCAGCAGCTTCGGGGGAATAAACACCGGGGAGCTGTTTTTT. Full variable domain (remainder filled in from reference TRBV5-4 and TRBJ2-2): ETGVTQSPTHLIKTRGQQVTLRCSSQSGHNTVSWYQQALGQGPQFIFQYYREEENGRGNFPPRFSGLQFPNYSSELNVNALELDDSALYLCASSFGGINTGELFFGEGSRLTVL.

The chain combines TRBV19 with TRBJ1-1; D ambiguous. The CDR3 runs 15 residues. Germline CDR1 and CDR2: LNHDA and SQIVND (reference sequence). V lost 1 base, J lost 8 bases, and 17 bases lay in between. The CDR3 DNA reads TGTGCCAGTAGTATAGCTTCCGGGAGAGCCGGGGAAGCTTTCTTT. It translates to CASSIASGRAGEAFF. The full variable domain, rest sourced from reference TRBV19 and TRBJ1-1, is DGGITQSPKYLFRKEGQNVTLSCEQNLNHDAMYWYRQDPGQGLRLIYYSQIVNDFQKGDIAEGYSVSREKKESFPLTVTSAQKNPTAFYLCASSIASGRAGEAFFGQGTRLTVV.